Presented here are 8 T cell receptor beta chains from one specimen sequenced in a study of Tregs in tolerant kidney transplant recipients. Profiled with immunoSEQ multiplex PCR; TCRdb holds only in-frame clones, not every one. Its clone listing holds fewer than 40,000 clones. This sample comprised CD8+ T cells from blood, obtained before the transplant. The receptors derive from a human donor who received a combined kidney and bone marrow transplant.

Points on this clone: The CDR3 end lies 3 residues beyond the end of the read and is filled in from the germline J gene. This chain joins TRBV6-4 and TRBJ1-1; D may be TRBD1 (6 bases). V lost 2 bases and J 2 bases, leaving 6 bases between the germline ends. Looked up from germline, CDR1 is MRHNA and CDR2 is SNTAGT. The CDR3 contains 13 residues. The CDR3 DNA, read in part, is TGTGCCAGCAGTGACGGGACAAACACTGAA. Its protein product is CASSDGTNTE. The entire CDR3 protein reads CASSDGTNTEAFF.

Details on this clone: The sequence runs out 3 residues before the end of the CDR3; the remainder is reconstructed from the germline J gene. The rearrangement joins TRBV19 to TRBJ2-7, with 11 positions matching TRBD1. Germline trimming cut 10 bases from V and 3 bases from J; bases unmatched to any gene: 2. This CDR3 contains 12 residues. Germline lookup yields CDR1 LNHDA and CDR2 SQIVND (reference sequence). The CDR3 DNA, read in part, is TGTGCCACCGGGACAGGGGGCTACGAG. It translates to CATGTGGYE. The whole CDR3 sequence reads CATGTGGYEQYF. Using reference TRBV19 and TRBJ2-7 for the parts outside the CDR3, the full variable domain is DGGITQSPKYLFRKEGQNVTLSCEQNLNHDAMYWYRQDPGQGLRLIYYSQIVNDFQKGDIAEGYSVSREKKESFPLTVTSAQKNPTAFYLCATGTGGYEQYFGPGTRLTVT.

Regarding this clone: The CDR3 end is not reached by the read, which stops 3 residues before it; the germline J gene fills it in. The chain recombines TRBV6-1 with TRBJ1-4; a weak D match, TRBD1 (5 bases). This CDR3 region has 15 residues. Germline V lookup: CDR1 MNHNS, CDR2 SASEGT. V lost 4 bases and J lost 3, with 12 bases in between. The CDR3 is CASSVGGRANEKLFF. The sequenced part of the CDR3 DNA is TGTGCCAGCAGTGTCGGGGGGAGGGCTAATGAAAAA.

On this clone: The read falls 3 residues short of the CDR3 end, and the missing part is taken from the germline J gene. V gene TRBV5-1 combines with J gene TRBJ1-1; D is uncertain. CDR1 is SGHRS, CDR2 YFSETQ, per germline. V dropped 2 bases and J dropped 6 bases, with 17 bases sitting between them. The CDR3 runs 15 residues. The CDR3 here is CASSFFGGSKAEAFF. CDR3 bases read: TGCGCCAGCAGCTTCTTCGGTGGTTCGAAAGCTGAA.

A note on this clone: The read stops 3 residues short of the end of the CDR3; the missing end is completed from the germline J gene. V and J are TRBV6-2 or TRBV6-3 and TRBJ2-1, with 10 bases that match TRBD2. CDR3 length equals 15 residues. Germline V gene lookup returns CDR1 MNHEY and CDR2 SVGEGT. V trimming: 4 bases; J trimming: 4 bases; junction bases outside the gene matches: 4. CDR3 DNA, as far as it was read: TGTGCCAGCAGTTCAGCGGGAGGGCTATACAATGAG. Amino acid sequence: CASSSAGGLYNE. The full CDR3 is CASSSAGGLYNEQFF.

A note on this clone: The DNA ends 3 residues before the CDR3 does, and the rest of the CDR3 is filled in from the germline J gene. The chain recombines TRBV7-9 with TRBJ1-6, with 7 bases matching TRBD1. Germline lookup yields CDR1 SEHNR and CDR2 FQNEAQ (reference sequence). Trimming cost V 1 base and J 8 bases; bases outside gene matches: 2. The CDR3 has 14 residues. Here the CDR3 reads CASSLDRGYSPLHF. The part of the CDR3 DNA that was read is TGTGCCAGCAGCTTAGACAGGGGCTATTCACCC.

The CDR3 protein is CASSTGTSGYNEQFF. The part of the CDR3 DNA that was read is TGTGCCAGCAGCACCGGGACTAGCGGGTACAATGAG. The J gene is TRBJ2-1, the V gene TRBV13; TRBD2 matches 12 bases. The read falls 3 residues short of the CDR3 end, and the missing part is taken from the germline J gene. Germline CDR1 is PRHDT and CDR2 is FYEKMQ (reference sequence). Losses at the gene ends were 5 bases for V and 4 bases for J; bases not matched to a gene: 3. This CDR3 region has 15 residues.

As to this clone: The missing CDR3 end, 3 residues past where the read stops, is filled in from the germline J gene. The rearrangement links TRBV11-2 to TRBJ1-6; a possible D gene is TRBD1 (6 bases). Deletions cut 8 bases from V and 3 bases from J, with 14 bases between. The CDR3 is 15 amino acids. In germline, CDR1 is SGHAT, CDR2 FQNNGV. CDR3 in amino acids: CASRLQGFYNSPLHF. The covered CDR3 bases are TGTGCCAGCCGATTACAGGGTTTCTATAATTCACCC.